This is a list of T cell receptor beta chains from one sample in a study of blood T cell repertoires in COVID-19. The protocol was immunoSEQ multiplex PCR, while the TCRdb copy is restricted to in-frame clones and leaves out a portion. The sample yields over 10,000 clones, about nine tenths seen once. Sequences were obtained from peripheral blood. These receptors were taken from a human donor in a cohort sampled during active COVID-19. The CDR3 runs from the conserved cysteine through the conserved F or W. The D gene is left open where the match is weak. Size tells how often a clone was seen (once, few, many) or the class of an expanded clone, and some rows leave it out.

J | length | D | V | size | DNA | CDR3
TRBJ2-2 | 13 | TRBD1 | TRBV19 | - | TGTGCCAGTACCACGACAGGGACCGGGGAGCTGTTTTTT | CASTTTGTGELFF
TRBJ1-5 | 14 | - | TRBV9 | once | TGTGCCAGCAGCGTAGCAGGGTTTGATCAGCCCCAGCATTTT | CASSVAGFDQPQHF
TRBJ1-1 | 13 | - | TRBV2 | - | TGTGCCAGCCGGGACTATCGGGACACTGAAGCTTTCTTT | CASRDYRDTEAFF
TRBJ2-7 | 16 | TRBD1 | TRBV4-2 | - | TGTGCCAGCAGCTACTCAGACAGGGGAGCTAACTACGAGCAGTACTTC | CASSYSDRGANYEQYF
TRBJ1-2 | 15 | TRBD1 | TRBV2 | - | TGTGCCAGCAGGTCCTGGACAGGGGACAACTATGGCTACACCTTC | CASRSWTGDNYGYTF
TRBJ2-1 | 15 | TRBD2 | TRBV9 | once | TGTGCCAGCAGCGTCAGCGGGAGTGTCGACAATGAGCAGTTCTTC | CASSVSGSVDNEQFF
TRBJ2-3 | 17 | TRBD2 | TRBV7-8 | - | TGTGCCAGCAGCTTAGTTGGCCTAGCGGTACGCACAGATACGCAGTATTTT | CASSLVGLAVRTDTQYF
TRBJ2-3 | 17 | - | TRBV7-2 | - | TGTGCCAGCAGCTTATTAGCCGGCTCTTCCTTCACAGATACGCAGTATTTT | CASSLLAGSSFTDTQYF
TRBJ1-2 | 18 | - | TRBV14 | - | TGTGCCAGCAGCCAGTTGACGAACTTCCCCCTCGGCGGGGATGGCTACACCTTC | CASSQLTNFPLGGDGYTF
TRBJ2-2 | 15 | - | TRBV30 | - | TGTGCCTGCCCACCACTGAGGACGAACACCGGGGAGCTGTTTTTT | CACPPLRTNTGELFF
TRBJ2-2 | 9 | - | TRBV11-3 | - | TGTGCCGGGCCCGGGGAGCTGTTTTTT | CAGPGELFF
TRBJ2-5 | 13 | - | TRBV18 | - | TGTGCCAGCTCACCAGGGGGGAAGGAGACCCAGTACTTC | CASSPGGKETQYF
TRBJ2-1 | 12 | - | TRBV7-2 | - | TGTGCCAGCAGTCGTACATCGTATGAGCAGTTCTTC | CASSRTSYEQFF
TRBJ1-5 | 16 | - | TRBV19 | - | TGTGCCAGTAGCCCCCTGGGGGCTCTAGGCAATCAGCCCCAGCATTTT | CASSPLGALGNQPQHF
TRBJ2-1 | 15 | TRBD1 | TRBV30 | - | TGTGCCTGGGAGACGACAGGGAGCTCCTACAATGAGCAGTTCTTC | CAWETTGSSYNEQFF
TRBJ2-6 | 14 | - | TRBV2 | - | TGTGCCAGCAGTGGTTACTCTGGGGCCAACGTCCTGACTTTC | CASSGYSGANVLTF
TRBJ1-3 | 16 | - | TRBV5-1 | - | TGCGCCAGCAGCTTAACTGCAGGGATGGGTGGAAACACCATATATTTT | CASSLTAGMGGNTIYF
TRBJ2-3 | 14 | TRBD2 | TRBV19 | - | TGTGCCAGTAGTATTATCGGGACTAACGGTGCGCAGTATTTT | CASSIIGTNGAQYF
TRBJ2-2 | 18 | TRBD2 | TRBV4-1 | - | TGCGCCAGCAGCCCCGGGACTAGCGGGACCTTAGACACCGGGGAGCTGTTTTTT | CASSPGTSGTLDTGELFF
TRBJ1-1 | 14 | - | TRBV7-2 | - | TGTGCCAGCACCTTATCTCCAGGGGACACTGAAGCTTTCTTT | CASTLSPGDTEAFF
TRBJ2-7 | 14 | TRBD1 | TRBV2 | - | TGTGCCAGCAATCCAGACAGGGTGTCCTACGAGCAGTACTTC | CASNPDRVSYEQYF
TRBJ2-3 | 16 | - | TRBV7-2 | - | TGTGCCAGCAGCTTAGATTTTGGACTCAGCACAGATACGCAGTATTTT | CASSLDFGLSTDTQYF
TRBJ1-1 | 14 | - | TRBV5-8 | - | TGTGCCAGCAGCTTGACCCAGGGAAGCACTGAAGCTTTCTTT | CASSLTQGSTEAFF
TRBJ2-1 | 15 | TRBD1 | TRBV4-1 | - | TGCGCCAGCAGCACCGGGACAGGGGGGTACAATGAGCAGTTCTTC | CASSTGTGGYNEQFF
TRBJ1-3 | 15 | - | TRBV30 | - | TGTGCCTGGAGTTATCCCTCCAGGCAACGAAACACCATATATTTT | CAWSYPSRQRNTIYF
TRBJ1-6 | 11 | - | TRBV30 | - | TGTGCCTGGAGTACGGGTCCACCCCTCCACTTT | CAWSTGPPLHF
TRBJ2-5 | 14 | TRBD2 | TRBV7-3 | - | TGTGCCAGCAGCCCTAGCGGGGGGGCCGAGACCCAGTACTTC | CASSPSGGAETQYF
TRBJ2-2 | 15 | - | TRBV5-5 | - | TGTGCCAGCAGCTTGTTCGGGTCGGACACCGGGGAGCTGTTTTTT | CASSLFGSDTGELFF
TRBJ2-1 | 13 | - | TRBV11-3 | - | TGTGCCAGCAGCTGGGGGCCCCACAATGAGCAGTTCTTC | CASSWGPHNEQFF
TRBJ1-6 | 13 | - | TRBV5-6 | once | TGTGCCAGCAGCTCTACCCGAAATTCACCCCTCCACTTT | CASSSTRNSPLHF
TRBJ2-2 | 15 | TRBD2 | TRBV27 | - | TGTGCCAGCAGTTTTGGAGCGGGGGTAACCGGGGAGCTGTTTTTT | CASSFGAGVTGELFF
TRBJ1-4 | 15 | TRBD1 | TRBV4-1 | - | TGCGCCAGCAGCCAACAACCCGGGACAGGTGAAAAACTGTTTTTT | CASSQQPGTGEKLFF
TRBJ2-7 | 16 | - | TRBV5-1 | few | TGCGCCAGCAGCTTGGGTCAATCGCTAAGCTCCTACGAGCAGTACTTC | CASSLGQSLSSYEQYF
TRBJ2-2 | 14 | - | TRBV19 | - | TGTGCCAGTGCGCGGGGGCAGAACACCGGGGAGCTGTTTTTT | CASARGQNTGELFF
TRBJ2-2 | 15 | TRBD1 | TRBV19 | - | TGTGCCAGTAGGACCGGGACAGGGGGCACCGGGGAGCTGTTTTTT | CASRTGTGGTGELFF
TRBJ2-1 | 16 | TRBD2 | TRBV6-2/TRBV6-3 | - | TGTGCCAGCAGCATCCCCCCTAGCGGGGTGTACAATGAGCAGTTCTTC | CASSIPPSGVYNEQFF
TRBJ2-7 | 12 | - | TRBV23-1 | - | TGCGCCAGCAGTCAAAGCTACGTGGAGCAGTACTTC | CASSQSYVEQYF
TRBJ2-7 | 13 | - | TRBV5-1 | - | TGCGCCAGCAGCCTGGGGGCTTACTACGAGCAGTACTTC | CASSLGAYYEQYF
TRBJ2-7 | 14 | - | TRBV5-1 | medium-sized | TGCGCCAGCAGCCCGCGGGACAGAAACTACGAGCAGTACTTC | CASSPRDRNYEQYF
TRBJ1-6 | 15 | - | TRBV7-3 | few | TGTGCCAGCAGCTTAGCTCCAGAGCGGAATTCACCCCTCCACTTT | CASSLAPERNSPLHF
TRBJ1-1 | 15 | TRBD1 | TRBV7-2 | - | TGTGCCAGCAGCTTTGACAGGGGGCGGGACACTGAAGCTTTCTTT | CASSFDRGRDTEAFF
TRBJ1-6 | 15 | TRBD1 | TRBV7-9 | - | TGTGCCAGCGTCGGAACCGACAGGGAGTTCTCACCCCTCCACTTT | CASVGTDREFSPLHF
TRBJ1-3 | 12 | - | TRBV29-1 | once | TGCAGCGTCGAAACAGGGAGGGACACCATATATTTT | CSVETGRDTIYF